A single sample gave rise to the 21 T cell receptor beta chains below, sequenced in a study of blood T cell repertoires in COVID-19. Assay: immunoSEQ multiplex PCR; the TCRdb copy retains only in-frame clones and omits some. This repertoire shows about 190,000 clones, about nine tenths found once; its top ten account for 1% to 1.4%. Sequenced: peripheral blood. These receptors came from a man aged 30 to 45 with acute or convalescent COVID-19.

This chain uses TRBV6-5 with TRBJ1-5, with TRBD1 as a possible D gene (6 bases). V was pared by 11 bases and J by 4 bases, with 18 bases between. The CDR3 has 14 residues. Germline-derived CDR1 and CDR2 are MNHEY and SVGAGI. For the CDR3, the DNA is TGTGCCGTCCCCGCACAGGGACAAAATCAGCCCCAGCATTTT. Residues: CAVPAQGQNQPQHF.

The rearrangement links TRBV6-5 to TRBJ1-3; 7 nucleotides line up with TRBD1. The CDR3 consists of 16 residues. CDR1 and CDR2 from the germline V gene are MNHEY and SVGAGI. The junction had 5 bases not matched to a gene; V was cut back by 0 bases and J by 3 bases. In DNA, the CDR3 is TGTGCCAGCAGTTACTCAGCAGGGGGTAATGGAAACACCATATATTTT. This encodes CASSYSAGGNGNTIYF.

The gene calls are TRBV5-1 and TRBJ1-5, with D perhaps TRBD1 (5 bases). V was trimmed by 2 bases and J by 1 base, leaving 10 bases between them. Germline loops: CDR1 SGHRS, CDR2 YFSETQ. The CDR3 contains 15 residues. CDR3 amino acids: CASSFNGASNQPQHF. The CDR3 DNA follows: TGCGCCAGCAGCTTCAATGGGGCGAGCAATCAGCCCCAGCATTTT.

The CDR3 loop reads CASSSTSSPLNEQFF. CDR3 coding DNA: TGCGCCAGCAGCTCGACTAGCAGCCCCCTCAATGAGCAGTTCTTC. V usage is TRBV5-1 and J usage is TRBJ2-1, with TRBD2 matching over 7 bases. J was trimmed by 6 bases and V by 3 bases; bases with no gene match: 9. This CDR3 has 15 residues. Germline V lookup: CDR1 SGHRS, CDR2 YFSETQ.

The rearrangement links TRBV5-1 to TRBJ1-4; 8 nucleotides align to TRBD1. There are 18 residues in the CDR3. Germline V CDR1 and CDR2: SGHRS, YFSETQ. V shed 3 bases, J shed 6 bases, and the junction held 16 bases outside the gene matches. CDR3 loop: CASSSTRTGWGADEKLFF. CDR3 DNA sequence: TGCGCCAGCAGCTCAACTCGGACAGGGTGGGGTGCCGATGAAAAACTGTTTTTT.

The chain carries TRBV19 and TRBJ1-2; tentatively, D is TRBD1 (5 bases). V was cut by 3 bases and J by 5 bases, with 10 bases left in between. The CDR3 consists of 13 residues. The germline V gene has CDR1 LNHDA and CDR2 SQIVND (reference sequence). The CDR3 DNA sequence: TGTGCCAGTAGTATCCCACAGGATTATGGCTACACCTTC. This encodes CASSIPQDYGYTF.

The gene calls are TRBV18 and TRBJ2-5, with unresolved D. Trimming took 4 bases from V and 4 from J, leaving 7 bases between them. In germline, CDR1 is KGHSH, CDR2 LQKENI. The CDR3 extends over 12 amino acids. CDR3 in DNA: TGTGCCAGCTCACTAGAGAGAGAGACCCAGTACTTC. Translation gives CASSLERETQYF.

V usage is TRBV6-6 and J usage is TRBJ2-2; 7 bases agree with TRBD2. The germline V gene encodes CDR1 MNHNY and CDR2 SVGAGI (reference sequence). V shed 5 bases, J shed 2 bases, and the junction held 11 bases outside the gene matches. The CDR3 extends over 17 amino acids. The CDR3 bases are TGTGCCAGCAGTCCTCGGGGAGGGCCCCTTAACACCGGGGAGCTGTTTTTT. This sequence encodes CASSPRGGPLNTGELFF.

This chain joins TRBV6-6 and TRBJ1-4; 7 nucleotides agree with TRBD1. CDR3 length: 14 amino acids. The J segment lost 4 bases and the V segment lost 8 bases, leaving 7 bases of the junction unmatched. The germline gives CDR1 MNHNY, CDR2 SVGAGI (reference sequence). The CDR3 spells CASGGGDLNEKLFF. CDR3 nucleotide sequence: TGTGCCAGCGGAGGGGGCGACCTTAATGAAAAACTGTTTTTT.

The chain couples TRBV6-5 to TRBJ1-3; no definite D call. In germline, CDR1 is MNHEY, CDR2 SVGAGI. The V end was cut by 6 bases, the J end by 2 bases, with 8 bases between. The CDR3 has 13 residues. Here the CDR3 DNA reads TGTGCCAGCAGGCAGGTGGCTGGAAACACCATATATTTT. As protein: CASRQVAGNTIYF.

The rearrangement joins TRBV5-1 to TRBJ1-5, with a possible D match to TRBD1 (6 bases). Trimming stripped 4 bases from V and 5 bases from J, with 10 bases between. The germline CDR1 and CDR2 sequences are SGHRS and YFSETQ. This CDR3 has 13 residues. CDR3 coding DNA: TGCGCCAGCAGCCAAGACAGGTATCAGCCCCAGCATTTT. Residues: CASSQDRYQPQHF.

V and J are TRBV11-2 and TRBJ2-1; 10 bases agree with TRBD2. V dropped 2 bases and J dropped 5; count of bases not matched to a gene: 9. The CDR3 covers 17 residues. CDR1 SGHAT and CDR2 FQNNGV come from the germline V gene. The CDR3 region has the DNA TGTGCCAGCAGCTTATGGGGTAGCGGGAGGAGTAACAATGAGCAGTTCTTC. Its translation: CASSLWGSGRSNNEQFF.

The rearrangement joins TRBV4-2 to TRBJ2-5; D possibly corresponds to TRBD1 (5 bases). The CDR3 runs 11 residues. Germline V gene data show CDR1 as LGHNA and CDR2 as YNFKEQ. The ends were cut back, 5 bases at V and 5 bases at J, with 6 bases in the middle. In DNA, the CDR3 is TGTGCCAGCAGCAACAGGGAGACCCAGTACTTC. Protein product: CASSNRETQYF.

V and J are TRBV19 and TRBJ2-3; D is ambiguous. V lost 2 bases and J lost 0, with 9 bases in between. The CDR3 sequence is 15 residues long. Germline lookup yields CDR1 LNHDA and CDR2 SQIVND (reference sequence). CDR3 bases: TGTGCCAGTAGTATAATTACTTCTAGCACAGATACGCAGTATTTT. The encoded protein is CASSIITSSTDTQYF.

The gene calls are TRBV6-5 and TRBJ1-2; D perhaps matches TRBD1 (5 bases). In germline, CDR1 is MNHEY, CDR2 SVGAGI. V was clipped by 0 bases and J by 3 bases, with 14 bases between them. The CDR3 is 16 amino acids. CDR3 sequence: CASSYSTGRGDYGYTF. CDR3 DNA sequence: TGTGCCAGCAGTTACTCGACTGGGCGGGGCGACTATGGCTACACCTTC.

J is TRBJ1-5 and V is TRBV30; 10 nucleotides match TRBD1. Trimming removed 5 bases from V and 6 bases from J; junction bases left unmatched: 4. Germline V gene data show CDR1 as GTSNPN and CDR2 as SVGIG (reference sequence). The CDR3 sequence is 13 residues long. The CDR3 region is CAWETGGSQPQHF. In DNA, the CDR3 is TGTGCCTGGGAGACAGGGGGCAGTCAGCCCCAGCATTTT.

The chain couples TRBV5-1 to TRBJ2-3; 10 bases match TRBD2. The CDR3 is made up of 15 amino acids. The germline CDR1 and CDR2 sequences are SGHRS and YFSETQ. The ends lost 1 base at V and 2 bases at J; junction bases unmatched: 1. In nucleotides, the CDR3 is TGCGCCAGCAGCTTGAGCGGGGGGGCCACAGATACGCAGTATTTT. Encoded protein: CASSLSGGATDTQYF.

The chain uses TRBV7-9 and TRBJ1-6, with 7 bases aligning to TRBD1. The trim removed 5 bases at V and 5 bases at J, leaving 6 bases unmatched. Germline loops: CDR1 SEHNR, CDR2 FQNEAQ (reference sequence). The CDR3 consists of 15 residues. Written as DNA, the CDR3 is TGTGCCAGCAGCATCGGGACAGCAGATAATTCACCCCTCCACTTT. This sequence encodes CASSIGTADNSPLHF. Combining the CDR3 with reference TRBV7-9 and TRBJ1-6 gives the whole variable domain DTGVSQNPRHKITKRGQNVTFRCDPISEHNRLYWYRQTLGQGPEFLTYFQNEAQLEKSRLLSDRFSAERPKGSFSTLEIQRTEQGDSAMYLCASSIGTADNSPLHFGNGTRLTVT.

The chain has TRBV5-1 and TRBJ1-5, with a weak D call TRBD1 (6 bases). Trimming pared 4 bases from V and 5 bases from J, leaving 16 bases between. CDR1 is SGHRS, CDR2 YFSETQ, per germline. This CDR3 has 15 residues. CDR3 sequence (DNA): TGCGCCAGCAGCCGGGAGGGGGATGGGCATCAGCCCCAGCATTTT. Translation: CASSREGDGHQPQHF.

The gene calls are TRBV3-1 (or the pseudogene TRBV3-2) and TRBJ1-1; the D gene is possibly TRBD1 (6 bases). V lost 3 bases and J 1 base, leaving 9 bases between the germline ends. Germline V lookup: CDR1 LGHDT, CDR2 YNNKEL (reference sequence). This CDR3 has 14 residues. The CDR3 loop reads CASSQGTRNTEAFF. CDR3 nucleotides: TGTGCCAGCAGCCAGGGGACAAGGAACACTGAAGCTTTCTTT.

The chain uses TRBV28 and TRBJ2-2, with 8 bases fitting TRBD1. CDR1 MDHEN and CDR2 SYDVKM come from the germline V gene. CDR3 length equals 22 residues. V was pared by 6 bases and J by 15 bases, with 39 bases of the junction left unmatched. The CDR3 region has the DNA TGTGCCAGCAGGTTCGCTCGGATGGAAGGTATGACAGGGGAAACAAACCCGGGGAGGTTGTTTTTT. Its translation is CASRFARMEGMTGETNPGRLFF.